This TCR beta chain comes out of a study of OX40 agonist ivuxolimab in advanced cancers. Findings and caveats of the study: On average, a greater number of expanded clones characterised CD8+ T cells relative to CD4+.

A remark on this clone: Its matching antigen is unknown.

The CDR3 is 14 residues long. V was shortened by 0 bases and J by 6 bases, with 8 bases between the two germline ends. Germline CDR1 is PRHDT and CDR2 is FYEKMQ (reference sequence). The method was immunoSEQ multiplex PCR; TCRdb's version includes in-frame clones alone and lacks a portion of them. This sample has fewer than 85,000 clones, with about 88% found just once. The source is an adult with an advanced solid tumor such as melanoma, head and neck, liver or kidney cancer. The chain employs TRBV13 and TRBJ2-2; D gene uncertain. The sample was CD4+ or CD8+ T cells sorted from blood, taken in a trial of the OX40 agonist ivuxolimab. CDR3 region: CASSLGGAAGELFF. The CDR3 DNA is TGTGCCAGCAGCTTAGGGGGCGCGGCCGGGGAGCTGTTTTTT.